This T cell receptor beta chain was retrieved from a study of cytomegalovirus exposure and HLA in healthy donors. As to this clone: Its cognate antigen is unknown.

The CDR3 sequence is 15 residues long. Germline V lookup: CDR1 SGDLS, CDR2 YYNGEE. The ends lost 0 bases at V and 6 bases at J; junction bases unmatched: 8. General study results and limits: CMV serostatus was the sole immune exposure data available. Analysis was carried out at a later point, and it linked a missense DCLRE1C variant to TCR beta V- and J-gene trimming. Most CMV-associated TCR beta chains were later found to appear HLA-restricted.

Use of 60 Vbeta and 13 Jbeta primers characterized the PCR. Only in-frame clones appear in the TCRdb table, and some are missing; sequencing was by immunoSEQ multiplex PCR. The table lists under 200,000 clones, just under 80% of them singletons. The receptor comes from a woman aged 45-65 years in good health and CMV-seronegative. The chain combines TRBV9 with TRBJ2-5, with 7 bases that match TRBD1. Sequencing used PBMCs. Here the CDR3 DNA reads TGTGCCAGCAGCGTAGGGGAGCACAGGGGAAAGACCCAGTACTTC. The encoded protein is CASSVGEHRGKTQYF.